This entry describes one T cell receptor beta chain. Data came from immunoSEQ multiplex PCR; TCRdb stores just in-frame clones and leaves some out. The sample lists fewer than 200,000 clones; 83% were seen once. The data were obtained in a study of blood T cell repertoires in COVID-19. Study as a whole: The United States, Italy and Spain were the sources of the acute and convalescent COVID-19 samples. Sample material is recorded as cDNA or gDNA derived from T cells, B-cell-depleted T cells, or PBMCs.

This CDR3 has 12 residues. Trimming took 6 bases from V and 10 from J, leaving 13 bases between them. Germline CDR1 reads MDHEN; CDR2 reads SYDVKM. Participants were aged roughly 18 to 100 years from around 26 US areas. What the recovered Cohort 3 donors had was two negative PCRs, clearance, or symptom resolution. The TCR comes from a woman between 50 and 59 years old who had recovered from COVID-19. The sequenced material came from PBMCs or T cells enriched from blood (not recorded which). This chain connects TRBV28 to TRBJ1-5; tentative D call: TRBD1 (5 bases). CDR3 loop: CASSLSGDPQHF. The CDR3 DNA is TGTGCCAGCAGCCTTTCGGGGGACCCCCAGCATTTT.